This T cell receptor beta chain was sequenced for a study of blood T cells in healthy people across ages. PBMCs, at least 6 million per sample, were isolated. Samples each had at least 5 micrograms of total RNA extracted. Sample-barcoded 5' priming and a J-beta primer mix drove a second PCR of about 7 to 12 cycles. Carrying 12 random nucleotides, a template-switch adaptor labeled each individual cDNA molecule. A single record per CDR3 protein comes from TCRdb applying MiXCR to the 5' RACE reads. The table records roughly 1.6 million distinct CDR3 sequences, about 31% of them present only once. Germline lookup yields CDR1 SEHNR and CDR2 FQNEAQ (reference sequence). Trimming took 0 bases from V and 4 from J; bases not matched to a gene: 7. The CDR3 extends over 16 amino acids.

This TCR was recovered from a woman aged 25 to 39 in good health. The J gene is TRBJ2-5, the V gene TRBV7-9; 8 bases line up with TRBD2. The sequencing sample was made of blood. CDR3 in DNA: TGTGCCAGCAGCTTAGCAGCGGGGGCGCTCGGAGAGACCCAGTACTTC. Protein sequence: CASSLAAGALGETQYF.